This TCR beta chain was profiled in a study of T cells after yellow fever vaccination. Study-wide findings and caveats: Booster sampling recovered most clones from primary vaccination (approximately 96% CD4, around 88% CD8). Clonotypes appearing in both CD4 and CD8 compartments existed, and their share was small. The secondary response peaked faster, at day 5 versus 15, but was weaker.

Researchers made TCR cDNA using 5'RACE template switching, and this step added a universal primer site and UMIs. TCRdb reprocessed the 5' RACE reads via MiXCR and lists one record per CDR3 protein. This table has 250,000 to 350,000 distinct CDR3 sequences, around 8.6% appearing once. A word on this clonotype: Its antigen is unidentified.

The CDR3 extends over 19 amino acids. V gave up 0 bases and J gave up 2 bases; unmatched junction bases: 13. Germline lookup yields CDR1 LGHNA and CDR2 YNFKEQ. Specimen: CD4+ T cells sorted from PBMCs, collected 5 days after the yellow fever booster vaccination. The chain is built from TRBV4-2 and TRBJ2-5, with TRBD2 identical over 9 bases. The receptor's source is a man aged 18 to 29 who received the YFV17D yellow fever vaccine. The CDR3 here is CASSQDKRGTSRFQETQYF. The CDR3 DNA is TGTGCCAGCAGCCAAGATAAAAGAGGGACTAGCAGATTTCAAGAGACCCAGTACTTC.